This record looks at one TCR beta chain sequence and its context. Its antigen remains unidentified. TCRdb reprocessed the reads via MiXCR and lists one record per CDR3 protein. This table has about 830,000 distinct CDR3 sequences, over 25% appearing once. The data stem from a study of T cell repertoires in cytomegalovirus infection. Study-level information: A matching HLA type, together with CMV infection, was signaled by public TCR beta signatures.

Points from the study as a whole: Based on cumulative public TCR beta family frequency, carriers of CMV plus the relevant HLA were identified.

This CDR3 region has 13 residues. Trimming cost V 3 bases and J 4 bases, with 12 bases left between them. Germline V gene sequence: CDR1 SQVTM, CDR2 ANQGSEA. Sample: cultured CD8+ T cells from PBMCs, taken from culture after CMV antigen stimulation. This chain joins TRBV29-1 and TRBJ1-1; TRBD1 is a possible D gene (5 bases). The TCR was taken from a human donor in good health (CMV status not recorded). Some clones in this sample may be carry-over from other donors' samples. In DNA form, the CDR3 reads TGCAGCGTTGACCTCGGGGACTTCACTGAAGCTTTCTTT. Its translation: CSVDLGDFTEAFF. Looking up the rest from reference TRBV29-1 and TRBJ1-1 gives the full variable domain: SAVISQKPSRDICQRGTSLTIQCQVDSQVTMMFWYRQQPGQSLTLIATANQGSEATYESGFVIDKFPISRPNLTFSTLTVSNMSPEDSSIYLCSVDLGDFTEAFFGQGTRLTVV.